Listed here are 4 T cell receptor beta chains from one sample, sequenced in a study of response to subunit inactivated influenza vaccine (dated by TCRdb to the late 2010s). The library relied on RT-PCR. Sequencer: Illumina HiSeq 2500. TCRdb trimmed the raw reads at Q25, called clones with MiXCR and kept productive beta chains. Each CDR3 protein appears once, grouped with its most common genes and DNA. The sample table contains 710,000 or so distinct CDR3 sequences; only one count was recorded for 15% to 18% of them. Of the sample, approximately 10% is held by the ten largest clones. The material sequenced was PBMCs from blood, taken 11 to 12 days after vaccination. These receptor sequences come from a man between 50 and 59 years old who received an inactivated influenza vaccine. Donor details come from another sample of the same person, matched by shared clones.

The sample holds many counts of this clonotype. The CDR3 DNA reads as TGTGCCAGCAGTTTAGGGAGGAATTCACCCCTCCACTTT. Protein product: CASSLGRNSPLHF. V usage is TRBV12-3 or TRBV12-4 and J usage is TRBJ1-6; D call uncertain. The V end lost 1 base, the J end lost 7 bases, and 5 bases lay between the germline ends. This CDR3 is built from 13 residues.

A few counts support this clonotype. The chain has TRBV7-2 and TRBJ2-7; 13 bases fit TRBD2. The germline gives CDR1 SGHTA, CDR2 FQGNSA. The CDR3 totals 16 residues. J was trimmed by 1 base and V by 1 base; bases with no gene match: 1. DNA of the CDR3: TGTGCCAGCAGCTTAGTGGGACTAGCGGGGTCCTACGAGCAGTACTTC. Its translation is CASSLVGLAGSYEQYF.

This clonotype was observed many times. This chain connects TRBV29-1 to TRBJ1-4, with a weak D call TRBD1 (5 bases). There are 16 residues in the CDR3. The V end was cut by 4 bases, the J end by 3 bases, with 18 bases between. Germline assignment: CDR1 SQVTM and CDR2 ANQGSEA. The CDR3: CSVGELKGAANEKLFF. The CDR3 DNA reads as TGCAGCGTTGGGGAGCTGAAAGGGGCGGCTAATGAAAAACTGTTTTTT.

For the CDR3, the DNA is TGTGCCAGCAGCTTCAGGGGGGAGGAAGCTTTCTTT. Translation gives CASSFRGEEAFF. The chain carries TRBV7-9 and TRBJ1-1; 7 bases line up with TRBD1. The V segment lost 3 bases and the J segment 8 bases; nucleotides outside the gene matches: 3. Germline CDR1 reads SEHNR; CDR2 reads FQNEAQ (reference sequence). The CDR3 is 12 amino acids.